This T cell receptor (beta chain) was identified in a study of T cell clusters in autoimmune cytopenias (dated by TCRdb to between 2019 and 2020). Notes on the research overall: Among healthy donor controls, the mean age was 56 years, the median age was 59 years, and about 55% of the roughly 45 were female. Peripheral blood TRB and IGH repertoires were sequenced in autoimmune cytopenia patients at active disease and during treatment follow-up, alongside healthy, CLL and autoimmune hepatitis controls. Repertoires from autoimmune hepatitis patients were compared with those of over 20 healthy donors matched for age and sex. The median TRB sequencing depth was more than 40,000 reads per sample, and the median number of distinct TRB clonotypes was a few thousand per sample. The goal of the study was to find out whether patients with autoimmune cytopenia have a disease-specific immune repertoire signature that could be used as a blood-based biomarker. For primary cytopenia, the controls were about 25 age-matched healthy donors, and for secondary cytopenia, the controls were around 13 age-matched CLL patients.

Each sample's TRB amplification started from 250 ng of peripheral blood genomic DNA, which corresponds to some 36,000 genome equivalents. Results and caveats for the whole study, not just this receptor: Approximately 3-fold more exclusive TRB clusters were observed in healthy donors than in active autoimmune hepatitis patients, consistent with an autoimmunity-wide signature. TRB repertoire shifts, with less even repertoires observed in secondary cytopenia and CLL, were mostly attributed to lymphoma bias rather than autoimmunity. In the comparison of secondary cytopenia with CLL, no cluster-lack signature showed up, apparently because the dominant lymphoma-associated repertoire masked the signature. The T cell clusters were defined in silico only, and their functional role remained to be validated experimentally. GLIPH results suggested that primary autoimmune cytopenia patients were missing physiological T cell clusters, with approximately 47 clusters found only in healthy donors compared with 17 found only in patients.

Points on this clonotype: The antigen this receptor binds is unknown.

Multiplex PCR with a touch-down protocol amplified TRB rearrangements, with the TRB-A and TRB-B primer pools combined in a single tube. Two consecutive PCR reactions with Phusion HS II polymerase added Illumina adapters and sample indices to the amplicons. After gel purification with the NucleoSpin Gel and PCR Clean-up kit, the amplicons were quantified by Qubit and checked for quality on an Agilent 2100 Bioanalyzer. Sequencing of the libraries was done on an Illumina MiSeq with 600-cycle, single-indexed, paired-end runs. From the authors' description of their analysis: TRB reads were aligned and assembled with MiXCR version 2.1.12 using the default MiXCR reference library. A clone was defined by each unique CDR3 nucleotide sequence, and the analysis included only productive sequences supported by at least two reads. To assess repertoire diversity, an R script computed alpha-parameterized diversity profiles (alpha 0 to 5), which included the Shannon (alpha 1) and Simpson (alpha 2) indices. The tcR package was used to compute combinatorial TRB VJ usage, which was then compared between cohorts by principal component analysis with ade4. TCRbeta CDR3s were clustered with GLIPH on cohort pairs matched by age and read depth, and cluster frequencies were compared by Wilcoxon test. Each CDR3 protein sequence appears as one entry after TCRdb reprocessed the reads, and no DNA is included. These V and J calls rely on TCRdb rather than the paper's analysis. The sample table holds 10,000 to 11,000 distinct CDR3 sequences. The leading ten clones occupy around 31% of the sample.

The germline V gene (reference sequence) gives CDR1 as MNHEY and CDR2 as SMNVEV. The cysteine opens and the phenylalanine closes a CDR3 of 12 amino acids. No DNA was logged. This sample was shared with a second study, whose subject was T cell repertoires in aging, cancer and after chemotherapy. As the second paper documents: The donors fell into six age groups ranging from 30 or younger to 70 or older, and each group had at least three individuals. Healthy donor control TCR repertoires were recorded over several months to years and showed clear clonal overlap across re-sampling. The complete dataset included about 9 million TCR reads. Compared with age-matched healthy donors, untreated patients with hematological or solid cancers had significantly lower TCR diversity and higher clonality in blood. In healthy donors, the decline in TCR diversity with age was mainly explained by loss of richness, whereas in cancer patients loss of evenness was also found to contribute. In both cancer cohorts, median generation probability rose over the chemotherapy interval, which suggests that the repertoire was reconstituted through rebound thymic output. It was noted by the authors that conclusions about immunological memory after chemotherapy cannot be drawn from the repertoire data. Peripheral blood TCR beta repertoires from healthy donors and cancer patients were profiled to examine immunoaging and T cell reconstitution after chemotherapy. Alongside under 100 healthy donors serving as a reference group, the cohort included approximately 220 cancer patients, of whom 94 had hematological cancers and more than 120 had solid cancers. Processing of the TRB sequences was carried out with MiXCR versions 2.12 and 3.0.5. Shannon diversity, evenness, clonality (one minus evenness), and alpha-parameterized diversity profiles from alpha 0 to 5 were included as repertoire metrics. The IGoR algorithm was used to compute generation probabilities of clones in paired pre- and post-chemotherapy samples.

The sequence derives from a human donor in good health. Sequenced input: peripheral blood. The chain employs TRBV27 and TRBJ1-5; TCRdb picks TRBD1, but there is no DNA to check that call. Here the CDR3 is given as CASAKGDQPQHF.